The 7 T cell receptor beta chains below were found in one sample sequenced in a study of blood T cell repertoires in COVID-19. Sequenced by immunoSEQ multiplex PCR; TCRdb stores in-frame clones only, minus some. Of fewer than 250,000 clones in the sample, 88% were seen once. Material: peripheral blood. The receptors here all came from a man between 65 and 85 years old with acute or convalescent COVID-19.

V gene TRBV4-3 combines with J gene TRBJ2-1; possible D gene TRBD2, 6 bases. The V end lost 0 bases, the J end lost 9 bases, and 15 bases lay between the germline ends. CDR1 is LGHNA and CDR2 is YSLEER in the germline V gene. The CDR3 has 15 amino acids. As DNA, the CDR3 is TGCGCCAGCAGCCAAGACACGACTAGTTCTTCTGAGCAGTTCTTC. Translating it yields CASSQDTTSSSEQFF.

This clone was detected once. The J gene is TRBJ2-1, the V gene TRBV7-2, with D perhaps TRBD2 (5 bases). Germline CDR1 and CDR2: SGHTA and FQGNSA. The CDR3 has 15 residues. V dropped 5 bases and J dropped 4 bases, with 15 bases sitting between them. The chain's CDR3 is CASSVGPDYYNEQFF. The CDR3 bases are TGTGCCAGCAGCGTCGGACCAGACTATTACAATGAGCAGTTCTTC.

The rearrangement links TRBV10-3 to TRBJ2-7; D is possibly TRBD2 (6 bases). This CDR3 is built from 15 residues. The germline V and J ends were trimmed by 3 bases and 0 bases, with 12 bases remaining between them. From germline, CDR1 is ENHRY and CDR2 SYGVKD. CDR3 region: CAISDPGVTSYEQYF. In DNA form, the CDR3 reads TGTGCCATCAGTGACCCGGGGGTAACCTCCTACGAGCAGTACTTC.

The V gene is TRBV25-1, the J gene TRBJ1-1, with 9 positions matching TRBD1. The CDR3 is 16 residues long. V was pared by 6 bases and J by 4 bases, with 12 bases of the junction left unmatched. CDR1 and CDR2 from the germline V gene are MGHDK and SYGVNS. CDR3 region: CASSRGTGSLATEAFF. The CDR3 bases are TGTGCCAGCAGCCGCGGGACAGGGAGTTTGGCCACTGAAGCTTTCTTT.

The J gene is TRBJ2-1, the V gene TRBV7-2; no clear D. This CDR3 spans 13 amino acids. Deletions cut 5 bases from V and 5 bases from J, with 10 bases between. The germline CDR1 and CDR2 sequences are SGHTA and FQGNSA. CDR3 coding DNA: TGTGCCAGCAGCCTGAACTTCAACAATGAGCAGTTCTTC. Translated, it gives CASSLNFNNEQFF.

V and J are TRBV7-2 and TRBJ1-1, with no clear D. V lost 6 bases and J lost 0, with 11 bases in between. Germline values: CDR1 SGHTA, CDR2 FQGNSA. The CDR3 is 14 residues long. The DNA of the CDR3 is TGTGCCAGCAGTTCTTCTCTTTTGAACACTGAAGCTTTCTTT. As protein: CASSSSLLNTEAFF.

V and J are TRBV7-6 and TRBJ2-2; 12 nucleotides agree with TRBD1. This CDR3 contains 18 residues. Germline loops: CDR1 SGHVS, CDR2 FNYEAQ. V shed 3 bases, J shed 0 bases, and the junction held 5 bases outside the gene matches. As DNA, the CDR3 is TGTGCCAGCAGCTTGGGACAGGGGGCCACTCCGAACACCGGGGAGCTGTTTTTT. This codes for CASSLGQGATPNTGELFF.